The 21 T cell receptor beta chains below come from one sample, sequenced in a study of blood T cell repertoires in COVID-19. Assay used: immunoSEQ multiplex PCR; TCRdb lists only in-frame clones, some missing. Altogether about 200,000 clones are present, 84% being singletons, with the ten largest covering roughly an eighth. The sample comprised peripheral blood. The source of these receptors is a human donor in a cohort sampled during active COVID-19.

The rearrangement uses TRBV28 and TRBJ2-1, with TRBD2 matching over 8 bases. J was trimmed by 5 bases and V by 6 bases; bases with no gene match: 12. Germline V gene data show CDR1 as MDHEN and CDR2 as SYDVKM. The CDR3 spans 16 residues. This CDR3 reads CASREGGVGGDNEQFF. The CDR3 nucleotides are TGTGCCAGCAGGGAAGGTGGGGTCGGGGGGGACAATGAGCAGTTCTTC. Filled out from reference TRBV28 and TRBJ2-1, the complete variable domain reads DVKVTQSSRYLVKRTGEKVFLECVQDMDHENMFWYRQDPGLGLRLIYFSYDVKMKEKGDIPEGYSVSREKKERFSLILESASTNQTSMYLCASREGGVGGDNEQFFGPGTRLTVL.

The rearrangement uses TRBV28 and TRBJ2-7, with D perhaps TRBD1 (5 bases). This CDR3 is built from 15 residues. The V and J ends lost 2 bases and 0 bases respectively, with 11 bases between them. From germline, CDR1 is MDHEN and CDR2 SYDVKM. CDR3 DNA sequence: TGTGCCAGCAGTTTAATGGGGCCCGACTCCTACGAGCAGTACTTC. This gives the protein CASSLMGPDSYEQYF.

The gene calls are TRBV28 and TRBJ2-3, with D possibly matching TRBD2 (6 bases). CDR3 length equals 15 residues. The V and J ends lost 1 base and 2 bases respectively, with 10 bases between them. Germline CDR1 reads MDHEN; CDR2 reads SYDVKM. DNA of the CDR3: TGTGCCAGCAGTTTATACGGGGGAAACACAGATACGCAGTATTTT. It codes for CASSLYGGNTDTQYF.

Here the CDR3 reads CSASPYRGSGETQYF. The CDR3 coding sequence is TGCAGTGCTAGTCCTTATAGGGGGAGTGGTGAGACCCAGTACTTC. The chain is built from TRBV20-1 and TRBJ2-5, with D perhaps matching TRBD1 (6 bases). This CDR3 region has 15 residues. Germline-derived CDR1 and CDR2 are DFQATT and SNEGSKA (reference sequence). V was cut by 3 bases and J by 5 bases, with 19 bases left in between.

The J gene is TRBJ1-4, the V gene TRBV6-4; no reliable D call. Trimming stripped 0 bases from V and 3 bases from J, with 8 bases between. Germline V gene lookup returns CDR1 MRHNA and CDR2 SNTAGT. The CDR3 spans 15 residues. Here the CDR3 reads CASSDSGLPNEKLFF. CDR3 bases: TGTGCCAGCAGTGACTCCGGGTTACCTAATGAAAAACTGTTTTTT.

This chain connects TRBV6-5 to TRBJ1-2; no definite D call. Between the trimmed V and J ends, which lost 6 bases and 5 bases, there was a span of 16 bases. From germline, CDR1 is MNHEY and CDR2 SVGAGI. This CDR3 is built from 14 residues. Here the CDR3 reads CASSTRSWPYGYTF. The CDR3 DNA sequence: TGTGCCAGCAGCACCCGTTCATGGCCTTATGGCTACACCTTC.

This clone was counted once. The chain has TRBV7-2 and TRBJ2-2, with a tentative D call TRBD1 (5 bases). Per germline, CDR1 SGHTA and CDR2 FQGNSA. CDR3 size: 14 residues. The germline V and J ends were trimmed by 2 bases and 7 bases, with 11 bases remaining between them. The CDR3 is CASSLFRGNGELFF. The CDR3 bases are TGTGCCAGCAGCTTATTTAGGGGTAACGGGGAGCTGTTTTTT.

The V call is TRBV6-2 or TRBV6-3, the J call TRBJ2-7; TRBD2 agrees at 9 bases. The CDR3 covers 15 residues. V trimming: 4 bases; J trimming: 2 bases; junction bases outside the gene matches: 6. Germline values: CDR1 MNHEY, CDR2 SVGEGT. Written as DNA, the CDR3 is TGTGCCAGCAGTTCCGCGGGGGGGGGAACCTACGAGCAGTACTTC. Residues: CASSSAGGGTYEQYF.

The rearrangement links TRBV5-4 to TRBJ2-5; the D gene is possibly TRBD1 (5 bases). V lost 3 bases to trimming and J lost 1 base, with 10 bases between them. Germline CDR1 and CDR2: SGHNT and YYREEE (reference sequence). CDR3 length: 14 residues. As DNA, the CDR3 is TGTGCCAGCAGCTCCTGGGGCAGCCAAGAGACCCAGTACTTC. This codes for CASSSWGSQETQYF.

This chain uses TRBV6-5 with TRBJ2-7; 8 bases are a match to TRBD2. This CDR3 is built from 15 residues. The germline V gene encodes CDR1 MNHEY and CDR2 SVGAGI. The V and J ends lost 4 bases and 0 bases, in that order; junction bases with no gene match: 5. The CDR3, as DNA: TGTGCCAGCAGTTCTCCGGGAGGGAGCTCCTACGAGCAGTACTTC. Amino acid sequence: CASSSPGGSSYEQYF.

This chain links TRBV28 with TRBJ1-3; 8 bases map to TRBD1. The CDR3 consists of 16 residues. The V segment lost 4 bases and the J segment 2 bases; nucleotides outside the gene matches: 7. CDR1 is MDHEN, CDR2 SYDVKM, per germline. The CDR3 region is CASSSPGGRTGNTIYF. DNA of the CDR3: TGTGCCAGCAGTTCCCCAGGGGGCCGAACTGGAAACACCATATATTTT.

This chain uses TRBV5-3 with TRBJ2-3, with D perhaps matching TRBD1 (6 bases). TRBV5-3 has ORF status, its function being uncertain. The ends were cut back, 0 bases at V and 2 bases at J, with 13 bases in the middle. This CDR3 is 16 amino acids long. In DNA form, the CDR3 reads TGTGCCAGAAGCTTGGCCGAGGACAGCAACACAGATACGCAGTATTTT. It yields the protein CARSLAEDSNTDTQYF.

This chain connects TRBV5-1 to TRBJ2-7; TRBD2 might be the D (6 bases). The V end lost 3 bases, the J end lost 3 bases, and 7 bases lay between the germline ends. Germline V CDR1 and CDR2: SGHRS, YFSETQ. The CDR3 consists of 12 residues. CDR3 in amino acids: CASSYSGYEQYF. The CDR3 DNA reads as TGCGCCAGCAGCTATAGCGGCTACGAGCAGTACTTC.

The J gene is TRBJ2-5, the V gene TRBV10-2; D is possibly TRBD1 (6 bases). Germline assignment: CDR1 WSHSY and CDR2 SAAADI. There are 13 residues in the CDR3. Trimming took off 3 bases at V and 2 bases at J, with 7 bases between the two ends. CDR3 bases: TGCGCCAGCAGTGAAACAGGGCAAGAGACCCAGTACTTC. This sequence encodes CASSETGQETQYF.

This rearrangement joins TRBV5-1 to TRBJ2-5, with D possibly TRBD1 on 5 matching bases. Germline CDR1 is SGHRS and CDR2 is YFSETQ. Trimming removed 3 bases from V and 5 bases from J, with 14 bases in between. The CDR3 contains 14 residues. The CDR3 DNA sequence: TGCGCCAGCAGCTCCCCTAGGGGTTCGGAGACCCAGTACTTC. It encodes CASSSPRGSETQYF.

This chain uses TRBV4-2 with TRBJ2-7; 12 nucleotides match TRBD2. Germline values: CDR1 LGHNA, CDR2 YNFKEQ. The V and J ends lost 3 bases and 7 bases, in that order; junction bases with no gene match: 10. This CDR3 contains 16 residues. As DNA, the CDR3 is TGTGCCAGCAGCCAGCAGACTAGCGGGAGAGGTCGGGAGCAGTACTTC. Translating it yields CASSQQTSGRGREQYF.

The rearrangement links TRBV6-4 to TRBJ2-3; D might be TRBD2 (5 bases). V was clipped by 4 bases and J by 6 bases, with 11 bases between them. This CDR3 region has 13 residues. Germline V gene lookup returns CDR1 MRHNA and CDR2 SNTAGT. CDR3 nucleotide sequence: TGTGCCAGCAGTGCCAAACTAGAGGATACGCAGTATTTT. Protein sequence: CASSAKLEDTQYF.

The chain combines TRBV6-5 with TRBJ1-3, with a weak D call TRBD1 (6 bases). The CDR3 is made up of 15 amino acids. Trimming took off 6 bases at V and 5 bases at J, with 17 bases between the two ends. The germline V gene encodes CDR1 MNHEY and CDR2 SVGAGI. The DNA of the CDR3 is TGTGCCAGCAGCCGGACTTGGACAGTGCGAAACACCATATATTTT. Amino acid sequence: CASSRTWTVRNTIYF.

This clone has a handful of counts. The genes are TRBV19 and TRBJ1-5, with D perhaps TRBD1 (6 bases). Germline CDR1 is LNHDA and CDR2 is SQIVND (reference sequence). This CDR3 spans 16 amino acids. V was trimmed by 9 bases and J by 0 bases, leaving 18 bases between them. CDR3 coding DNA: TGTGCCAGCCATCAGGACAGCTCGTATAGCAATCAGCCCCAGCATTTT. This translates into CASHQDSSYSNQPQHF.

This sequence joins TRBV2 and TRBJ2-3; possible D gene TRBD1, 6 bases. This CDR3 is built from 14 residues. Trimming pared 6 bases from V and 4 bases from J, leaving 14 bases between. Germline loops: CDR1 SNHLY, CDR2 FYNNEI. CDR3 region: CASSSNRAADTQYF. The CDR3 DNA follows: TGTGCCAGCAGCTCCAACAGGGCCGCAGATACGCAGTATTTT.

The chain has TRBV12-3 or TRBV12-4 and TRBJ2-1; perhaps TRBD1 as D (5 bases). Trimming removed 4 bases from V and 10 bases from J, with 14 bases in between. The CDR3 has 13 amino acids. The CDR3 region is CASSSDRPNEQFF. CDR3 nucleotide sequence: TGTGCCAGCAGTTCCGACAGACCCAACGAGCAGTTCTTC.